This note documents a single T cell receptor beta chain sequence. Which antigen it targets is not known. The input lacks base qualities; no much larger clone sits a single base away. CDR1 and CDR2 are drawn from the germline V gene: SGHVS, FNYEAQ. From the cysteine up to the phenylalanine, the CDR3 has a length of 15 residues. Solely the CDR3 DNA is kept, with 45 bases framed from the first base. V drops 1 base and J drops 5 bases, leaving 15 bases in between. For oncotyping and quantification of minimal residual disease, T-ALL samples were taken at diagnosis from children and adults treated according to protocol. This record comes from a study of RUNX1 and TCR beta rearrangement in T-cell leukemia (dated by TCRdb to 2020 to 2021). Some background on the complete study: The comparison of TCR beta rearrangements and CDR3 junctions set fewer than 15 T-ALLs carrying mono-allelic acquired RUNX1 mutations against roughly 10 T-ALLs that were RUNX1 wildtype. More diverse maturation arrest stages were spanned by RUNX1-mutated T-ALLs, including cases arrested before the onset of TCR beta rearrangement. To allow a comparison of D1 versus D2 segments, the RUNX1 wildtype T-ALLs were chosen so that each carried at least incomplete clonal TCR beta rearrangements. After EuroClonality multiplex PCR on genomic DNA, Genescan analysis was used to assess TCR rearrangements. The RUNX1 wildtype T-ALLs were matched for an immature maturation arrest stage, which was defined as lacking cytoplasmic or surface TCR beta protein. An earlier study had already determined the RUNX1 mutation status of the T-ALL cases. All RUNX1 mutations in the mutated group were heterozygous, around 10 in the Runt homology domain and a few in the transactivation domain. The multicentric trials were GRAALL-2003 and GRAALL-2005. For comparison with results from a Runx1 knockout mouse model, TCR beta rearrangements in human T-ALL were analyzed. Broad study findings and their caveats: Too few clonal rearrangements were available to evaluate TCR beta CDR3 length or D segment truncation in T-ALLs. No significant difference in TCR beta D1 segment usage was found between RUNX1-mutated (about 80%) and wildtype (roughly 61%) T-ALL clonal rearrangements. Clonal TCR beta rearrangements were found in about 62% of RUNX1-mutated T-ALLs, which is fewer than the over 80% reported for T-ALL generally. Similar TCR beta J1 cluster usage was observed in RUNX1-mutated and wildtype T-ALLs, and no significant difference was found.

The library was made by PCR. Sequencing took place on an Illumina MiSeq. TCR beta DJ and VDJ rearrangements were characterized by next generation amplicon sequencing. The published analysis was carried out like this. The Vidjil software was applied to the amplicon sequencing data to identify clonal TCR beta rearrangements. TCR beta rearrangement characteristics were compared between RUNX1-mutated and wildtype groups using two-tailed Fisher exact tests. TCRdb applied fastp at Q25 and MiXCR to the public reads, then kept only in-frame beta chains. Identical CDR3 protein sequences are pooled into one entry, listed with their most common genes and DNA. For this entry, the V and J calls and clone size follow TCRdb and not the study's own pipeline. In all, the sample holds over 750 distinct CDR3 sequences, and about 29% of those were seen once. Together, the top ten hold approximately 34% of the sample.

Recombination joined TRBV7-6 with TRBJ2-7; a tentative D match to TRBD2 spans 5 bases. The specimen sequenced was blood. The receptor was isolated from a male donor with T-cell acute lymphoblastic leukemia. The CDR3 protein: CASSLGVREGNEQYF. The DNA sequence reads TGTGCCAGCAGCTTAGGGGTCCGGGAAGGGAACGAGCAGTACTTC.